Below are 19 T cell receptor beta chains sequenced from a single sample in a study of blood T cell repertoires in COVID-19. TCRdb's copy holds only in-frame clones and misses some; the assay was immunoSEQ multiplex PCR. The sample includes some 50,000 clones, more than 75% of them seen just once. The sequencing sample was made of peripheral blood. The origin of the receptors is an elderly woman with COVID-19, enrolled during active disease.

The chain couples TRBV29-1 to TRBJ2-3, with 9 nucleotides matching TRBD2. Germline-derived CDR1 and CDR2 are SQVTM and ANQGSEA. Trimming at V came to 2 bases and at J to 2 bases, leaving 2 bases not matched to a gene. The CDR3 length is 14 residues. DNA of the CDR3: TGCAGCGTTGAACTAGCGGGAAACACAGATACGCAGTATTTT. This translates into CSVELAGNTDTQYF.

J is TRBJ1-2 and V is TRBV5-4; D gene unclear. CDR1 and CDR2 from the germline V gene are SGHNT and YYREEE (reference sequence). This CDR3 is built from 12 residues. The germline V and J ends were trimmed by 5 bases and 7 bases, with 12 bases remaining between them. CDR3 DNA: TGTGCCAGCAGTCACCCCCGAGTTGGCTACACCTTC. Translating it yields CASSHPRVGYTF.

This CDR3 is CASNPQGAKNIQYF. CDR3 nucleotides: TGTGCCAGCAACCCACAGGGAGCCAAAAACATTCAGTACTTC. V usage is TRBV6-5 and J usage is TRBJ2-4; D is possibly TRBD1 (6 bases). The germline V and J ends were trimmed by 7 bases and 0 bases, with 10 bases remaining between them. This CDR3 has 14 amino acids. Germline V gene sequence: CDR1 MNHEY, CDR2 SVGAGI.

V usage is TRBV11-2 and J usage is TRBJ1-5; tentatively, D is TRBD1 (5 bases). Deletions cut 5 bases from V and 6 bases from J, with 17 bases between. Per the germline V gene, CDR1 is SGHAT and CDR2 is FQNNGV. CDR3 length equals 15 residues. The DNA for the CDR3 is TGTGCCAGCAGCACAACGTCAGGGTGGAGTCAGCCCCAGCATTTT. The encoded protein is CASSTTSGWSQPQHF.

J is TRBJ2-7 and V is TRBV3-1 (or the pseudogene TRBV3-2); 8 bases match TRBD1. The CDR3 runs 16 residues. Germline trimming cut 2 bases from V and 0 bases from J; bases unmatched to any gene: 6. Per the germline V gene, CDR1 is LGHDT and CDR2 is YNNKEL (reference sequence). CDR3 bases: TGTGCCAGCAGCCAAAGCCCCGGGACAGGCTCCTACGAGCAGTACTTC. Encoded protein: CASSQSPGTGSYEQYF.

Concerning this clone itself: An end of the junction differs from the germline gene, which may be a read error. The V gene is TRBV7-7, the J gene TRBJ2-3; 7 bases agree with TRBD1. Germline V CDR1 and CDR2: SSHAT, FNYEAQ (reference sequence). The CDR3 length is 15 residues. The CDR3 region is CASSSAGTATDTQYF. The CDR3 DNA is TGTGCTAGCAGCTCGGCAGGGACAGCCACAGATACGCAGTATTTT.

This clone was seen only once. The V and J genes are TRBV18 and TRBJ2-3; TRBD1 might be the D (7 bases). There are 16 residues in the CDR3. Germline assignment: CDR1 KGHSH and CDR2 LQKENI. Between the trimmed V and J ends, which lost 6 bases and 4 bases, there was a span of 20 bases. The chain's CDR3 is CASSLQGGVVADTQYF. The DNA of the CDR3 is TGTGCCAGCTCTCTTCAGGGGGGCGTTGTAGCAGATACGCAGTATTTT.

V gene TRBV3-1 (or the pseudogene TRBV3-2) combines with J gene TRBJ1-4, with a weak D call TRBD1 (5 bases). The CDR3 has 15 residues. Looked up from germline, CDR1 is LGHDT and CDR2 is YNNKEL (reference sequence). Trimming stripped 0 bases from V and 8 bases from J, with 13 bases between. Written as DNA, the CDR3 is TGTGCCAGCAGCCAAGATGTCTCCCGGGGGGAAAAACTGTTTTTT. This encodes CASSQDVSRGEKLFF.

CDR3 region: CASNSWGSGRSYNEQFF. In DNA form, the CDR3 reads TGTGCCAGCAACTCATGGGGTAGCGGGAGGTCCTACAATGAGCAGTTCTTC. This chain uses TRBV28 with TRBJ2-1; TRBD2 aligns across 10 bases. Germline assignment: CDR1 MDHEN and CDR2 SYDVKM. J lost 1 base, V lost 7 bases, and 10 bases had no gene match. The CDR3 loop spans 17 amino acids.

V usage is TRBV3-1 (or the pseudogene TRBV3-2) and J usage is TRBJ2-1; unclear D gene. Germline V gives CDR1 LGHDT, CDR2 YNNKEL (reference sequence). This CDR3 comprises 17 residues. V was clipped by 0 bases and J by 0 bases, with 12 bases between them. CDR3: CASSQESPWSSYNEQFF. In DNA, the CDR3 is TGTGCCAGCAGCCAAGAGTCTCCCTGGAGCTCCTACAATGAGCAGTTCTTC.

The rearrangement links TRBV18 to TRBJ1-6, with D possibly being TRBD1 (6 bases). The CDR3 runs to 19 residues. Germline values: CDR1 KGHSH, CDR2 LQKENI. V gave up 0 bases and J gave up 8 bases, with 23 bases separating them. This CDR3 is CASSPPQGVWGRIDSPLHF. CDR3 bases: TGTGCCAGCTCACCACCTCAGGGAGTTTGGGGGCGCATCGATTCACCCCTCCACTTT.

CDR3 coding DNA: TGTGCCAGCAGCCCATGGACAAAGTCCACAGATACGCAGTATTTT. It is translated as CASSPWTKSTDTQYF. This sequence joins TRBV2 and TRBJ2-3; D perhaps matches TRBD1 (5 bases). This CDR3 contains 15 residues. In germline, CDR1 is SNHLY, CDR2 FYNNEI. Trimming left V 6 bases short and J 2 bases short, with 15 bases between.

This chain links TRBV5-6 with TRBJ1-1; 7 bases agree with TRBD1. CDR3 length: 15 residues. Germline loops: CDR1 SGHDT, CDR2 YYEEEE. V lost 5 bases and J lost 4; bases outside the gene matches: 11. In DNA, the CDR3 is TGTGCCAGCAGACCTGGGACAGCTATTGGCACTGAAGCTTTCTTT. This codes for CASRPGTAIGTEAFF. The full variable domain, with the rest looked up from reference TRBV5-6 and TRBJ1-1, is DAGVTQSPTHLIKTRGQQVTLRCSPKSGHDTVSWYQQALGQGPQFIFQYYEEEERQRGNFPDRFSGHQFPNYSSELNVNALLLGDSALYLCASRPGTAIGTEAFFGQGTRLTVV.

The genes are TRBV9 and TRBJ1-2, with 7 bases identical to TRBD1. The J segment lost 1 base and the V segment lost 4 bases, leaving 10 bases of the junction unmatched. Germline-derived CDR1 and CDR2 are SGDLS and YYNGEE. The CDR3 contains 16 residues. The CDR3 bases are TGTGCCAGCAGCCCACTGGACAGGCCCTATAACTATGGCTACACCTTC. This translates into CASSPLDRPYNYGYTF.

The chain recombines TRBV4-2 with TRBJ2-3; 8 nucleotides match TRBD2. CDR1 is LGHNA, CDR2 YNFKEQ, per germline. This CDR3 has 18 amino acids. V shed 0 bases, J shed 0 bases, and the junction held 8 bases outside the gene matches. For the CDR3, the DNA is TGTGCCAGCAGCCAAGACCCCCCCCCTAGCGGGAGCACAGATACGCAGTATTTT. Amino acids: CASSQDPPPSGSTDTQYF.

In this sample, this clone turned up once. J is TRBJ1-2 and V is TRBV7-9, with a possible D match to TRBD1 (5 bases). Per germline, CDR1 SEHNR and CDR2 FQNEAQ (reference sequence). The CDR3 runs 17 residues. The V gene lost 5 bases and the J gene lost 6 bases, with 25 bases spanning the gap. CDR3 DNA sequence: TGTGCCAGCAGCCCCCTGGACGGGACTCTCTTGTACCATGGCTACACCTTC. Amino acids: CASSPLDGTLLYHGYTF.

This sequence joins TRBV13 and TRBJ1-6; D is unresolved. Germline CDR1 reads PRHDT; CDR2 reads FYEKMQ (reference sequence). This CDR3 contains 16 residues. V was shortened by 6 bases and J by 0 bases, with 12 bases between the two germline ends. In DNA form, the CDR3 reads TGTGCCAGCAGGGATAGCGGGGTCTCCTATAATTCACCCCTCCACTTT. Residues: CASRDSGVSYNSPLHF.

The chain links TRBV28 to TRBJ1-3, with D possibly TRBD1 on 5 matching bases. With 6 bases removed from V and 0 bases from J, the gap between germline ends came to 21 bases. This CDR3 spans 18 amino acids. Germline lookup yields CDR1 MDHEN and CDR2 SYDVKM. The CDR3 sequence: CASRGGEDPGPSGNTIYF. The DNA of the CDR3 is TGTGCCAGCAGGGGGGGGGAGGACCCTGGCCCCTCTGGAAACACCATATATTTT.

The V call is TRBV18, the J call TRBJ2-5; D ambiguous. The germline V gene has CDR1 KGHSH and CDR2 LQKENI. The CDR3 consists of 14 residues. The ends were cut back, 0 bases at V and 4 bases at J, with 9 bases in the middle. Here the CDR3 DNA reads TGTGCCAGCTCACCACCGAGAGGTCGAGAGACCCAGTACTTC. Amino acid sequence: CASSPPRGRETQYF.